Below, 16 T cell receptor beta chains from the same sample are listed, as sequenced in a study of molecular identifiers for immune sequencing clone quantification (dated by TCRdb to the late 2010s). Receptors were amplified or captured by PCR. Sequencer: Illumina HiSeq 4000. TCRdb handled the public reads itself, with Q25 trimming in fastp and clone calling in MiXCR, and kept productive beta chains. Rows merge per CDR3 protein into single entries with the most common DNA and genes. A total of approximately 550,000 distinct CDR3 sequences appear in this sample, 20% to 25% of them only once. The ten top clones hold 0.7% to 0.95% of the sample. The sample consisted of naive CD8+ T cells from blood, with Jurkat cell RNA spiked in. The sample's cell subset or site label, in plain terms: FACS-sorted CD8+CD4-CCR7+CD45RA+ naive T cells. These receptors were taken from a human donor in good health. Some libraries in this study had Jurkat cell RNA spiked in.

On this clonotype: This could be a read error, since a much larger clone is one nucleotide away. The chain employs TRBV6-6 and TRBJ2-7, with D uncertain. This CDR3 has 12 residues. Germline V CDR1 and CDR2: MNHNY, SVGAGI (reference sequence). The CDR3 bases are TGTGCCAGCAGTTACGGGGAATACGAGCAGCACTTC. Amino acids: CASSYGEYEQHF.

On this clonotype: A much larger clone is a single base away; this may be a read error. The chain combines TRBV5-6 with TRBJ1-1; 7 bases line up with TRBD1. This CDR3 has 15 amino acids. Germline assignment: CDR1 SGHDT and CDR2 YYEEEE. The CDR3 spells CAGSLPRGDGTEAFF. The CDR3 DNA sequence: TGTGCCGGCAGCTTGCCCAGGGGGGACGGCACTGAAGCTTTCTTT.

This clonotype came up many times. The chain's CDR3 is CASSYGQGFNEQYF. CDR3 DNA: TGTGCCAGCAGTTACGGGCAGGGTTTCAACGAGCAGTACTTC. This chain links TRBV6-5 with TRBJ2-7, with D possibly TRBD1 on 5 matching bases. Trimming pared 2 bases from V and 5 bases from J, leaving 13 bases between. CDR3 length: 14 amino acids. Germline V gives CDR1 MNHEY, CDR2 SVGAGI.

This clonotype showed up just a few times. The chain employs TRBV19 and TRBJ2-7, with 7 positions matching TRBD2. Germline values: CDR1 LNHDA, CDR2 SQIVND (reference sequence). Trimming took 3 bases from V and 7 from J; bases not matched to a gene: 3. The CDR3 runs 12 residues. CDR3: CASSIGGKEQYF. Here the CDR3 DNA reads TGTGCCAGTAGTATCGGGGGGAAAGAGCAGTACTTC.

Remarks on this clonotype: Just one base apart from a much larger clone, this may be a read error. The chain combines TRBV7-9 with TRBJ2-3, with 9 bases identical to TRBD1. The length of the CDR3 is 17 residues. The V and J ends lost 1 base and 2 bases, in that order; junction bases with no gene match: 7. Germline lookup yields CDR1 SEHNR and CDR2 FQNEAQ (reference sequence). The CDR3 reads CASSLERGQGITDTQYF. As DNA, the CDR3 is TGTGCCAGCAGCTTAGAGCGCGGACAGGGGATCACAGATACGCAGTATTTT.

The chain recombines TRBV12-3 or TRBV12-4 with TRBJ2-7; D not certain. The V end was cut by 4 bases, the J end by 2 bases, with 12 bases between. The CDR3 covers 14 residues. This CDR3 reads CASSSTSPTYEQYF. The CDR3 DNA is TGTGCCAGCAGTTCCACGAGCCCAACCTACGAGCAGTACTTC.

Here the CDR3 DNA reads TGTGCCAGCAGTGAATCTTCGTCGGTCATCCAGCATTTT. Protein sequence: CASSESSSVIQHF. V gene TRBV25-1 combines with J gene TRBJ1-5; D unresolved. The CDR3 sequence is 13 residues long. From germline, CDR1 is MGHDK and CDR2 SYGVNS. Trimming cost V 1 base and J 12 bases, with 13 bases left between them.

This clonotype was recorded many times. The chain carries TRBV2 and TRBJ1-5; unclear D gene. Germline CDR1 SNHLY, CDR2 FYNNEI. Trimming cost V 4 bases and J 5 bases, with 12 bases left between them. There are 14 residues in the CDR3. The CDR3 here is CASSGRVEDQPQHF. The CDR3 coding sequence is TGTGCCAGCAGTGGAAGGGTGGAGGATCAGCCCCAGCATTTT. Filled out from reference TRBV2 and TRBJ1-5, the complete variable domain reads EPEVTQTPSHQVTQMGQEVILRCVPISNHLYFYWYRQILGQKVEFLVSFYNNEISEKSEIFDDQFSVERPDGSNFTLKIRSTKLEDSAMYFCASSGRVEDQPQHFGDGTRLSIL.

The CDR3 nucleotides read TGTGCCAGCAGGACACAGGGACTAGCGGGCTCGAGCTCCTACAATGAGCAGTTCTTC. Translating it yields CASRTQGLAGSSSYNEQFF. The V call is TRBV27, the J call TRBJ2-1, with TRBD2 matching over 12 bases. Germline V gene sequence: CDR1 MNHEY, CDR2 SMNVEV (reference sequence). V shed 6 bases and J 0 bases; nucleotides not matched to a gene: 12. The CDR3 is 19 residues long.

As regards this clonotype: Possible read error: a much larger clone is one base away. J is TRBJ1-1 and V is TRBV4-3; D is unresolved. The CDR3 length is 15 residues. Germline lookup yields CDR1 LGHNA and CDR2 YSLEER. Trimming removed 0 bases at V and 7 bases at J, with 15 bases between. The CDR3 sequence is CASSQDLRILLEAFF. The CDR3 DNA sequence: TGCGCCAGCAGCCAAGATCTCCGGATCCTCCTTGAAGCTTTCTTT.

V is TRBV4-1 and J is TRBJ2-1, with D possibly TRBD2 on 6 matching bases. V lost 0 bases and J lost 6, with 18 bases in between. Germline V CDR1 and CDR2: MGHRA, YSYEKL. This CDR3 has 17 amino acids. The CDR3 loop is CASSQDPGSPAGNEQFF. The CDR3 region has the DNA TGCGCCAGCAGCCAAGACCCCGGGAGCCCCGCCGGCAATGAGCAGTTCTTC.

The chain joins TRBV28 to TRBJ1-6; unclear D gene. V lost 5 bases, J lost 0 bases, and 11 bases lay in between. CDR3 length: 16 residues. The germline V gene has CDR1 MDHEN and CDR2 SYDVKM. The CDR3 here is CASSTSLSSYNSPLHF. Here the CDR3 DNA reads TGTGCCAGCAGTACATCTCTTAGCTCCTATAATTCACCCCTCCACTTT. The complete variable domain, with remaining parts taken from reference TRBV28 and TRBJ1-6, reads DVKVTQSSRYLVKRTGEKVFLECVQDMDHENMFWYRQDPGLGLRLIYFSYDVKMKEKGDIPEGYSVSREKKERFSLILESASTNQTSMYLCASSTSLSSYNSPLHFGNGTRLTVT.

This clonotype came up many times. The rearrangement joins TRBV2 to TRBJ2-3, with TRBD1 matching over 8 bases. Looked up from germline, CDR1 is SNHLY and CDR2 is FYNNEI. The CDR3 is 15 amino acids. J was trimmed by 0 bases and V by 3 bases; bases with no gene match: 2. CDR3 sequence reads: CASSDRGPSTDTQYF. The CDR3 DNA is TGTGCCAGCAGTGACAGGGGGCCGAGCACAGATACGCAGTATTTT. The whole variable domain, filled in from reference TRBV2 and TRBJ2-3, reads EPEVTQTPSHQVTQMGQEVILRCVPISNHLYFYWYRQILGQKVEFLVSFYNNEISEKSEIFDDQFSVERPDGSNFTLKIRSTKLEDSAMYFCASSDRGPSTDTQYFGPGTRLTVL.

The chain combines TRBV10-3 with TRBJ2-7; D gene ambiguous. This CDR3 has 13 residues. Germline values: CDR1 ENHRY, CDR2 SYGVKD. V was shortened by 2 bases and J by 6 bases, with 11 bases between the two germline ends. The CDR3: CAISEPDRSEQYF. The CDR3 DNA follows: TGTGCCATCAGTGAGCCTGATAGGTCCGAGCAGTACTTC.

The chain links TRBV28 to TRBJ2-7; TRBD2 aligns across 11 bases. The length of the CDR3 is 16 residues. Germline lookup yields CDR1 MDHEN and CDR2 SYDVKM. V lost 5 bases to trimming and J lost 2 bases; unmatched junction nucleotides: 8. As DNA, the CDR3 is TGTGCCAGCAGTACGGGACTAGCGGAGCCCGCCTACGAGCAGTACTTC. The encoded protein is CASSTGLAEPAYEQYF.

Only a few counts were recorded for this clonotype. The rearrangement joins TRBV14 to TRBJ2-2, with a possible D match to TRBD2 (5 bases). The V end lost 0 bases, the J end lost 3 bases, and 8 bases lay between the germline ends. Germline CDR1 SGHDN, CDR2 FVKESK. The CDR3 extends over 15 amino acids. The CDR3 region has the DNA TGTGCCAGCAGCCAAGATTCGGGGTACACCGGGGAGCTGTTTTTT. Amino acid sequence: CASSQDSGYTGELFF.